This T cell receptor (beta chain) was sequenced during a study of identical twins. Healthy Caucasians made up all donors. This CDR3 has 15 residues. CDR1 is ENHRY and CDR2 is SYGVKD in the germline V gene. V dropped 0 bases and J dropped 6 bases, with 12 bases sitting between them. In this sample, this clonotype turned up many times. Its antigen is not identified. Each cDNA held unique molecular identifiers, and template switching gave it a universal primer site. TCRdb re-analysed the 5' RACE reads in MiXCR, keeping a single row per CDR3 protein. There are about 240,000 distinct CDR3 sequences in the sample; about 10% occur only once, and 10% lies in the top ten. General study results and limits: Conclusions relied on cross-sectional statistical analysis, not following the same donors.

The specimen was memory T cells sorted from blood. The receptor's source is a man aged 50-60 years in good health. J is TRBJ2-1 and V is TRBV10-3; D is tentatively TRBD1 or TRBD2 (5 bases each). CDR3: CAISESRTRGNEQFF. The CDR3 DNA is TGTGCCATCAGTGAGTCGAGGACGAGGGGCAATGAGCAGTTCTTC.